One sample yielded the 22 T cell receptor beta chains listed below, sequenced in a study of blood T cell repertoires in COVID-19. The assay was immunoSEQ multiplex PCR, and TCRdb's table has in-frame clones only and misses some. The profile covers over 400,000 clones, with 70% to 90% appearing a single time and roughly 3.1% taken by the ten largest. Sequenced input: peripheral blood. The receptors were gathered from a human donor in a cohort sampled during active COVID-19.

The genes are TRBV3-1 (or the pseudogene TRBV3-2) and TRBJ2-1; D is perhaps TRBD1 (6 bases). Trimming cost V 4 bases and J 15 bases, with 16 bases left between them. The length of the CDR3 is 12 residues. Per the germline V gene, CDR1 is LGHDT and CDR2 is YNNKEL (reference sequence). CDR3 sequence (DNA): TGTGCCAGCAGCCGCGGACAGAGGCAACGGTTCTTC. Amino acid sequence: CASSRGQRQRFF.

V is TRBV6-5 and J is TRBJ2-3; 10 nucleotides align to TRBD2. The trim removed 7 bases at V and 1 base at J, leaving 5 bases unmatched. The CDR3 covers 15 residues. Germline CDR1 and CDR2: MNHEY and SVGAGI. CDR3 in amino acids: CASTTGTSGTDTQYF. For the CDR3, the DNA is TGTGCCAGCACTACCGGGACTAGCGGCACAGATACGCAGTATTTT.

The chain carries TRBV3-1 (or the pseudogene TRBV3-2) and TRBJ1-1; D is possibly TRBD1 (5 bases). CDR3 length: 16 residues. Germline values: CDR1 LGHDT, CDR2 YNNKEL (reference sequence). V lost 2 bases to trimming and J lost 4 bases, with 17 bases between them. CDR3 sequence (DNA): TGTGCCAGCAGCCAAAGGTGGGGGGGGTTCGGCACTGAAGCTTTCTTT. Its translation is CASSQRWGGFGTEAFF.

This clone was detected only once. This chain's CDR3 is CASSQVSGFSGSPLHF. DNA for the CDR3: TGTGCCAGCAGCCAAGTCTCGGGGTTCAGCGGTTCACCCCTCCACTTT. The J gene is TRBJ1-6, the V gene TRBV3-1 (or the pseudogene TRBV3-2), with no clear D. Trimming shortened V by 1 base and J by 9 bases, and 16 bases separated the two germline ends. Germline CDR1 and CDR2: LGHDT and YNNKEL (reference sequence). The CDR3 is 16 residues long.

J is TRBJ2-3 and V is TRBV18; 9 positions agree with TRBD2. After removal of 6 bases from V and 3 bases from J, the junction contained 10 bases not matched to a gene. Germline V gene data show CDR1 as KGHSH and CDR2 as LQKENI. The CDR3 sequence is 16 residues long. The CDR3 nucleotides are TGTGCCAGCTCCCAAATAGCGGGAGTGGTTACAGATACGCAGTATTTT. It codes for CASSQIAGVVTDTQYF.

This clone was picked up one time. V is TRBV15 and J is TRBJ2-5; possibly TRBD2 for D (6 bases). The CDR3 is made up of 16 amino acids. The germline V gene encodes CDR1 LNHNV and CDR2 YYDKDF (reference sequence). The V and J ends lost 0 bases and 5 bases respectively, with 16 bases between them. The CDR3 sequence is CATSRDPGRGGETQYF. The CDR3 nucleotides are TGTGCCACCAGCAGAGATCCCGGGAGAGGTGGCGAGACCCAGTACTTC. Supplemented by reference TRBV15 and TRBJ2-5, the full variable domain reads DAMVIQNPRYQVTQFGKPVTLSCSQTLNHNVMYWYQQKSSQAPKLLFHYYDKDFNNEADTPDNFQSRRPNTSFCFLDIRSPGLGDTAMYLCATSRDPGRGGETQYFGPGTRLLVL.

The rearrangement uses TRBV12-3 or TRBV12-4 and TRBJ2-1, with a possible D match to TRBD1 (5 bases). The CDR3 spans 12 residues. The V end lost 3 bases, the J end lost 11 bases, and 11 bases lay between the germline ends. The DNA of the CDR3 is TGTGCCAGCAGTTTCTTAGGGGCACAGCAGTTCTTC. It specifies CASSFLGAQQFF.

This CDR3 reads CASSTWSGQSSYEQYF. The CDR3 DNA is TGTGCCAGCAGCACCTGGTCGGGACAGAGCTCCTACGAGCAGTACTTC. The chain couples TRBV21-1 to TRBJ2-7; the table's TRBD1 call for D was not verified on the DNA. TRBV21-1 corresponds to a pseudogene. The CDR3 runs to 16 residues.

The rearrangement uses TRBV7-2 and TRBJ1-2; TRBD1 matches at 7 bases. V dropped 2 bases and J dropped 6; count of bases not matched to a gene: 3. The CDR3 is 13 amino acids. Germline V gene lookup returns CDR1 SGHTA and CDR2 FQGNSA. CDR3 in DNA: TGTGCCAGCAGCTTAAGAACAGGGGATGGCTACACCTTC. Translation gives CASSLRTGDGYTF.

V is TRBV6-2 or TRBV6-3 and J is TRBJ1-1, with 7 bases lining up with TRBD1. The CDR3 sequence is 14 residues long. With 5 bases clipped from V and 0 bases from J, the junction kept 3 bases outside the gene matches. The germline gives CDR1 MNHEY, CDR2 SVGEGT. The CDR3 loop reads CASSKGQMNTEAFF. Here the CDR3 DNA reads TGTGCCAGCAGTAAGGGACAGATGAACACTGAAGCTTTCTTT.

The V and J genes are TRBV7-9 and TRBJ2-1, with a weak D call TRBD2 (7 bases). CDR1 and CDR2 from the germline V gene are SEHNR and FQNEAQ (reference sequence). The CDR3 loop spans 14 amino acids. V dropped 3 bases and J dropped 7 bases, with 13 bases sitting between them. CDR3 amino acids: CASSFVGGGNEQFF. The CDR3 coding sequence is TGTGCCAGCAGCTTTGTGGGAGGGGGAAATGAGCAGTTCTTC.

This sequence joins TRBV19 and TRBJ1-5; possible D gene TRBD1, 6 bases. From germline, CDR1 is LNHDA and CDR2 SQIVND (reference sequence). This CDR3 has 15 residues. Between the trimmed V and J ends, which lost 6 bases and 0 bases, there was a span of 12 bases. CDR3 nucleotide sequence: TGTGCCAGTAGCTATGGGACAAATAGCAATCAGCCCCAGCATTTT. Its protein product is CASSYGTNSNQPQHF.

The chain couples TRBV5-1 to TRBJ1-2, with 7 positions matching TRBD1. V was clipped by 0 bases and J by 7 bases; unmatched bases: 9. This CDR3 contains 15 residues. Germline V gene data show CDR1 as SGHRS and CDR2 as YFSETQ. CDR3 nucleotide sequence: TGCGCCAGCAGCTTGGACAGGGGACCGATGGGTGGCTACACCTTC. Translated: CASSLDRGPMGGYTF.

The chain is built from TRBV5-1 and TRBJ2-1; maybe TRBD2 (6 bases). Trimming took 3 bases from V and 6 from J, leaving 16 bases between them. This CDR3 region has 15 residues. CDR1 is SGHRS and CDR2 is YFSETQ in the germline V gene. DNA for the CDR3: TGCGCCAGCAGCTGGGCGGGACGCGGGGCCAATGAGCAGTTCTTC. Protein: CASSWAGRGANEQFF.

V and J are TRBV6-5 and TRBJ2-7; D may be TRBD1 (5 bases). There are 12 residues in the CDR3. Germline-derived CDR1 and CDR2 are MNHEY and SVGAGI. The ends were cut back, 9 bases at V and 4 bases at J, with 13 bases in the middle. The DNA of the CDR3 is TGTGCCAGGCTCCAGGGTGTATACGAGCAGTACTTC. Amino acids: CARLQGVYEQYF.

The chain recombines TRBV28 with TRBJ1-1; D is ambiguous. Between the trimmed V and J ends, which lost 6 bases and 5 bases, there was a span of 13 bases. CDR3 length: 13 residues. Germline assignment: CDR1 MDHEN and CDR2 SYDVKM. CDR3 amino acids: CASSPIRRTEAFF. The CDR3 region has the DNA TGTGCCAGCAGCCCGATTCGGAGGACTGAAGCTTTCTTT.

The V gene is TRBV19, the J gene TRBJ1-1; D call uncertain. V dropped 4 bases and J dropped 2 bases, with 17 bases sitting between them. The CDR3 loop spans 16 amino acids. Germline-derived CDR1 and CDR2 are LNHDA and SQIVND (reference sequence). DNA for the CDR3: TGTGCCAGTAGTAAAAGGAGCGCAGAAACAAACACTGAAGCTTTCTTT. Its translation is CASSKRSAETNTEAFF.

The chain is built from TRBV4-2 and TRBJ2-7, with 11 bases matching TRBD2. Germline CDR1 reads LGHNA; CDR2 reads YNFKEQ. The CDR3 contains 15 residues. V gave up 4 bases and J gave up 0 bases; unmatched junction bases: 2. CDR3 nucleotide sequence: TGTGCCAGCAGCCCACTAGCGGGAGTCTCCTACGAGCAGTACTTC. Protein product: CASSPLAGVSYEQYF.

The rearrangement uses TRBV19 and TRBJ1-1; D might be TRBD1 (6 bases). This CDR3 has 13 residues. The V gene lost 5 bases and the J gene lost 0 bases, with 7 bases spanning the gap. Germline values: CDR1 LNHDA, CDR2 SQIVND (reference sequence). In nucleotides, the CDR3 is TGTGCCAGTAGTGGACAGATGAACACTGAAGCTTTCTTT. It is translated as CASSGQMNTEAFF.

This chain connects TRBV2 to TRBJ1-5, with D unresolved. V was clipped by 7 bases and J by 1 base, with 8 bases between them. The CDR3 extends over 13 amino acids. Germline CDR1 reads SNHLY; CDR2 reads FYNNEI. DNA of the CDR3: TGTGCCAGCAACGTGGAGAGCAATCAGCCCCAGCATTTT. This sequence encodes CASNVESNQPQHF. The full variable domain, in which reference TRBV2 and TRBJ1-5 provide the parts outside the CDR3, is EPEVTQTPSHQVTQMGQEVILRCVPISNHLYFYWYRQILGQKVEFLVSFYNNEISEKSEIFDDQFSVERPDGSNFTLKIRSTKLEDSAMYFCASNVESNQPQHFGDGTRLSIL.

This clone occurred a few times. Other DNA sequences in the same sample also yield this CDR3. The V and J genes are TRBV19 and TRBJ2-3; TRBD2 matches 9 bases. The germline V gene encodes CDR1 LNHDA and CDR2 SQIVND (reference sequence). V lost 5 bases and J lost 2; bases outside the gene matches: 5. The CDR3 has 15 residues. Here the CDR3 reads CASSPGLADTDTQYF. The CDR3 DNA is TGTGCCAGTAGTCCGGGACTAGCTGACACAGATACGCAGTATTTT.

This rearrangement joins TRBV5-4 to TRBJ2-5; D may be TRBD1 (5 bases). Germline V CDR1 and CDR2: SGHNT, YYREEE (reference sequence). Trimming stripped 3 bases from V and 1 base from J, with 10 bases between. The CDR3 is 14 residues long. CDR3 in amino acids: CASSSRRVQETQYF. DNA for the CDR3: TGTGCCAGCAGCTCCCGCAGGGTCCAAGAGACCCAGTACTTC.